The 9 T cell receptor beta chains below come from one sample, sequenced in a study of blood T cell repertoires in COVID-19. Only in-frame clones appear in the TCRdb table, and some are missing; sequencing was by immunoSEQ multiplex PCR. This table holds 300,000 to 450,000 clones, less than 85% found once. The sample consisted of peripheral blood. The origin of the receptors is a woman under 30 with acute or convalescent COVID-19.

The rearrangement links TRBV27 to TRBJ2-1; 13 bases fit TRBD2. The CDR3 runs to 14 residues. Looked up from germline, CDR1 is MNHEY and CDR2 is SMNVEV (reference sequence). J was trimmed by 6 bases and V by 6 bases; bases with no gene match: 2. The CDR3 DNA reads TGTGCCAGCAGCGGGACTAGCGGGATCAATGAGCAGTTCTTC. Its translation: CASSGTSGINEQFF.

This rearrangement joins TRBV30 to TRBJ1-2; D unclear. V was trimmed by 0 bases and J by 3 bases, leaving 8 bases between them. The CDR3 extends over 13 amino acids. In germline, CDR1 is GTSNPN, CDR2 SVGIG (reference sequence). The CDR3 here is CAWSVNSYYGYTF. In nucleotides, the CDR3 is TGTGCCTGGAGTGTGAACAGCTACTATGGCTACACCTTC.

The chain employs TRBV18 and TRBJ1-1; a weak D match, TRBD1 (6 bases). Germline V gene data show CDR1 as KGHSH and CDR2 as LQKENI. There are 13 residues in the CDR3. V shed 9 bases and J shed 0 bases, with 11 bases lying between them. The CDR3 DNA follows: TGTGCCAGTTCAGGGGAGGTGAACACTGAAGCTTTCTTT. Protein sequence: CASSGEVNTEAFF.

CDR3 sequence reads: CASSYYWDRGQRKLFF. In DNA, the CDR3 is TGTGCCAGCAGTTACTATTGGGACAGGGGGCAAAGAAAACTGTTTTTT. The chain combines TRBV6-5 with TRBJ1-4, with 12 nucleotides matching TRBD1. The V gene end was trimmed by 1 base and the J gene end by 10 bases; junction bases not matched to a gene: 7. Germline V CDR1 and CDR2: MNHEY, SVGAGI. The CDR3 is made up of 16 amino acids.

The chain couples TRBV19 to TRBJ1-1; tentatively, D is TRBD1 (5 bases). Germline assignment: CDR1 LNHDA and CDR2 SQIVND (reference sequence). Trimming removed 3 bases from V and 1 base from J, with 18 bases in between. This CDR3 is built from 17 residues. CDR3 DNA: TGTGCCAGTAGTATTGGGCGGGATGGGGGACCGAACACTGAAGCTTTCTTT. Its protein product is CASSIGRDGGPNTEAFF. Full variable domain (outside the CDR3, taken from reference TRBV19 and TRBJ1-1): DGGITQSPKYLFRKEGQNVTLSCEQNLNHDAMYWYRQDPGQGLRLIYYSQIVNDFQKGDIAEGYSVSREKKESFPLTVTSAQKNPTAFYLCASSIGRDGGPNTEAFFGQGTRLTVV.

The J gene is TRBJ1-4, the V gene TRBV5-1, with unresolved D. CDR3 length: 15 residues. Germline CDR1 SGHRS, CDR2 YFSETQ. Trimming pared 4 bases from V and 0 bases from J, leaving 10 bases between. The CDR3 DNA reads as TGCGCCAGCAGCCTGAGAGTACCAACTAATGAAAAACTGTTTTTT. Residues: CASSLRVPTNEKLFF.

The chain joins TRBV2 to TRBJ2-7; D is uncertain. The length of the CDR3 is 14 residues. The V end lost 6 bases, the J end lost 2 bases, and 14 bases lay between the germline ends. CDR1 and CDR2 from the germline V gene are SNHLY and FYNNEI. CDR3 amino acids: CASSGDRIPYEQYF. CDR3 in DNA: TGTGCCAGCAGCGGAGACCGAATTCCCTACGAGCAGTACTTC.

The chain employs TRBV15 and TRBJ2-3; TRBD2 matches at 11 bases. Trimming took 3 bases from V and 1 from J; bases not matched to a gene: 3. The CDR3 is 16 amino acids. The germline gives CDR1 LNHNV, CDR2 YYDKDF (reference sequence). CDR3 sequence reads: CATSRALAGGTDTQYF. CDR3 nucleotide sequence: TGTGCCACCAGCAGGGCACTAGCGGGGGGCACAGATACGCAGTATTTT.

The chain has TRBV29-1 and TRBJ2-7, with 12 nucleotides matching TRBD1. J lost 4 bases, V lost 5 bases, and 12 bases had no gene match. This CDR3 region has 16 residues. CDR1 SQVTM and CDR2 ANQGSEA come from the germline V gene. This chain's CDR3 is CSVSLGGTGGRYEQYF. The CDR3 DNA reads TGCAGCGTTTCCCTTGGCGGGACAGGGGGCAGGTACGAGCAGTACTTC.